Described below is a single T cell receptor beta chain sequence and its context. Its antigen is unidentified. Here immunoSEQ multiplex PCR was the method, and the copy in TCRdb shows in-frame clones only, minus some. The sample gives under 250,000 clones, 87% of which show up once; about 2.8% is in the top ten. These data come from a study of Ad26.COV2.S vaccination and SARS-CoV-2 variants. Notes on the study in general: Researchers reported similar non-spike TCR breadth in vaccine and placebo recipients.

Specified treatment: around 19 received Ad26.COV2.S at low or high dose, single or two shots; roughly five received placebo; per-sample allocation not given. On day 63 after the first injection, vaccine and placebo recipients gave samples. The V and J ends lost 6 bases and 6 bases respectively, with 23 bases between them. This CDR3 spans 17 amino acids. Germline V gives CDR1 LNHDA, CDR2 SQIVND (reference sequence). The chain links TRBV19 to TRBJ2-2; tentatively, D is TRBD2 (6 bases). The source material was peripheral blood, sampled in a trial of Ad26.COV2.S vaccine versus placebo. This receptor was taken from a person between 18 and 65 years old who received the Ad26.COV2.S COVID-19 vaccine or a placebo. DNA for the CDR3: TGTGCCAGTAGCTCTCGACCCGGGGAGGCCGCATCCGGGGAGCTGTTTTTT. Its protein product is CASSSRPGEAASGELFF.